Below are 5 T cell receptor beta chains sequenced from a single sample in a study of breast tumors, draining lymph nodes, adjacent tissues. The lymph nodes were axillary draining lymph nodes from breast cancer patients. TCRdb re-called the multiplex PCR reads through MiXCR, storing one row per CDR3 protein. The table includes 140,000 or so distinct CDR3 sequences, less than 35% detected once. The sequenced material came from axillary lymph node tissue. The receptors derive from a female donor with breast cancer. Some clones in this sample may be carry-over from other donors' samples.

There are many counts of this clonotype. This chain links TRBV6-5 with TRBJ1-2; TRBD1 matches 7 bases. The CDR3 totals 17 residues. Trimming removed 5 bases from V and 7 bases from J; junction bases left unmatched: 19. Germline assignment: CDR1 MNHEY and CDR2 SVGAGI. As DNA, the CDR3 is TGTGCCAGCAGTGCCACCGGGACAGACAACTACCTTTCTGGCTACACCTTC. It is translated as CASSATGTDNYLSGYTF.

The V call is TRBV24-1, the J call TRBJ2-3; D not resolved. The CDR3 extends over 14 amino acids. V lost 1 base to trimming and J lost 2 bases, with 6 bases between them. The germline gives CDR1 KGHDR, CDR2 SFDVKD. This chain's CDR3 is CATSDFPPTDTQYF. CDR3 in DNA: TGTGCCACCAGTGATTTCCCACCCACAGATACGCAGTATTTT.

This clonotype was observed at least ten times. The chain is built from TRBV5-6 and TRBJ2-3; 7 nucleotides align to TRBD1. Germline loops: CDR1 SGHDT, CDR2 YYEEEE. Trimming removed 4 bases from V and 4 bases from J; junction bases left unmatched: 9. The CDR3 contains 15 residues. CDR3 amino acids: CASSITGARPDTQYF. As DNA, the CDR3 is TGTGCCAGCAGCATTACAGGGGCCCGCCCAGATACGCAGTATTTT.

This clonotype was detected ten times or more. The V gene is TRBV7-8, the J gene TRBJ2-2; possible D gene TRBD2, 5 bases. The CDR3 is made up of 17 amino acids. CDR1 is SGHVS and CDR2 is FQNEAQ in the germline V gene. V was pared by 1 base and J by 4 bases, with 16 bases between. CDR3: CASSLVRSSGGTGELFF. CDR3 coding DNA: TGTGCCAGCAGCTTAGTTCGGTCAAGCGGTGGCACCGGGGAGCTGTTTTTT.

This clonotype was recorded at least ten times. The chain links TRBV19 to TRBJ1-2; D gene ambiguous. CDR1 and CDR2 (germline): LNHDA, SQIVND (reference sequence). V lost 5 bases and J 4 bases, leaving 5 bases between the germline ends. The CDR3 contains 11 residues. CDR3 DNA sequence: TGTGCCAGTAGTCCTTCCTATGGCTACACCTTC. As protein: CASSPSYGYTF.